These 14 T cell receptor beta chains were all obtained from the same sample, sequenced in a study of vaccination and CD4 T cells after COVID-19. Treatment meaning: roughly nine-day PBMC culture with coronavirus spike peptide pools or control peptides (ViraFEST assay). No antigens are known for them. At the Johns Hopkins FTIC core, DNA taken from cultured CD4+ T cells was sequenced by way of the Oncomine TCR Beta short-read assay. TCRdb ran MiXCR on the PCR reads and lists one entry per CDR3 protein. Among about 14,000 distinct CDR3 sequences listed, roughly 57% were seen once. The source material was CD4+ T cells from blood, cultured in vitro. The origin of the receptors is a human donor who had recovered from COVID-19.

This clonotype has more than one count but fewer than ten. This chain joins TRBV3-1 and TRBJ2-5; D possibly corresponds to TRBD1 (5 bases). The CDR3 consists of 17 residues. Per the germline V gene, CDR1 is LGHDT and CDR2 is YNNKEL (reference sequence). With 4 bases removed from V and 3 bases from J, the gap between germline ends came to 21 bases. The CDR3 DNA follows: TGTGCCAGCAGCCTTGGGGCAGGCGGATTTTTCGAAGAGACCCAGTACTTC. It codes for CASSLGAGGFFEETQYF.

The chain links TRBV6-1 to TRBJ1-2; possible D gene TRBD1, 5 bases. CDR1 is MNHNS and CDR2 is SASEGT in the germline V gene. This CDR3 has 13 amino acids. With 6 bases removed from V and 5 bases from J, the gap between germline ends came to 13 bases. The CDR3 nucleotides read TGTGCCAGCAGACCCCTCGGGGGGTATGGCTACACCTTC. It encodes CASRPLGGYGYTF.

The rearrangement uses TRBV28 and TRBJ1-5; D might be TRBD1 (6 bases). The CDR3 spans 13 residues. The V gene's germline CDR1 is MDHEN and CDR2 SYDVKM. Between the trimmed V and J ends, which lost 7 bases and 4 bases, there was a span of 11 bases. This CDR3 is CASIWGANQPQHF. As DNA, the CDR3 is TGTGCCAGCATTTGGGGGGCAAATCAGCCCCAGCATTTT.

The chain has TRBV24-1 and TRBJ2-5, with D perhaps given as TRBD1 or TRBD2 (5 bases each). CDR3 length equals 15 residues. Trimming took off 0 bases at V and 4 bases at J, with 11 bases between the two ends. Germline CDR1 KGHDR, CDR2 SFDVKD. CDR3 bases: TGTGCCACCAGTGATTTGAGGTTTGGGGGAGAGACCCAGTACTTC. As protein: CATSDLRFGGETQYF.

The genes are TRBV6-2 or TRBV6-3 and TRBJ2-5, with 11 nucleotides matching TRBD2. The CDR3 runs 15 residues. The V gene end was trimmed by 4 bases and the J gene end by 4 bases; junction bases not matched to a gene: 5. CDR1 is MNHEY and CDR2 is SVGEGT in the germline V gene. CDR3 sequence: CASSWASGRSETQYF. CDR3 DNA sequence: TGTGCCAGCAGTTGGGCTAGCGGGAGGTCAGAGACCCAGTACTTC.

The gene calls are TRBV12-3 or TRBV12-4 and TRBJ1-2, with D possibly TRBD1 on 6 matching bases. Trimming took off 2 bases at V and 8 bases at J, with 9 bases between the two ends. The CDR3 runs 12 residues. CDR3 DNA sequence: TGTGCCAGCAGTTTACAGGGGCTAGGCTACACCTTC. This codes for CASSLQGLGYTF.

The chain combines TRBV7-8 with TRBJ2-7; D is tentatively TRBD1 or TRBD2 (5 bases each). The CDR3 totals 15 residues. V lost 1 base and J lost 2, with 12 bases in between. CDR1 is SGHVS and CDR2 is FQNEAQ in the germline V gene. The DNA of the CDR3 is TGTGCCAGCAGCTTAGTCCCGGGGCCGCCCTACGAGCAGTACTTC. Its translation is CASSLVPGPPYEQYF.

This clonotype was observed a handful of times. The genes are TRBV20-1 and TRBJ2-1, with 7 bases fitting TRBD2. The germline V gene encodes CDR1 DFQATT and CDR2 SNEGSKA (reference sequence). There are 14 residues in the CDR3. The junction had 10 bases not matched to a gene; V was cut back by 4 bases and J by 7 bases. The CDR3, as DNA: TGCAGTGCTAATCGAGGCGGGAGCGGTAATGAGCAGTTCTTC. Translated: CSANRGGSGNEQFF.

The rearrangement joins TRBV19 to TRBJ1-1, with 10 positions matching TRBD1. The trim removed 4 bases at V and 9 bases at J, leaving 17 bases unmatched. The CDR3 consists of 17 residues. Looked up from germline, CDR1 is LNHDA and CDR2 is SQIVND (reference sequence). DNA of the CDR3: TGTGCCAGTAGTACCACCGGGACAGGGGACTTGTCCGACAAAGCTTTCTTT. This encodes CASSTTGTGDLSDKAFF.

This clonotype has only one observation. The CDR3 loop reads CASSLEGGRTEAFF. CDR3 sequence (DNA): TGTGCCAGCAGCTTAGAGGGGGGGAGGACTGAAGCTTTCTTT. The chain joins TRBV7-2 to TRBJ1-1; perhaps TRBD1 as D (6 bases). This CDR3 region has 14 residues. Per the germline V gene, CDR1 is SGHTA and CDR2 is FQGNSA. With 1 base removed from V and 5 bases from J, the gap between germline ends came to 11 bases.

The chain couples TRBV20-1 to TRBJ2-7; TRBD1 matches at 8 bases. CDR1 is DFQATT, CDR2 SNEGSKA, per germline (reference sequence). The CDR3 loop spans 15 amino acids. Trimming removed 6 bases from V and 7 bases from J; junction bases left unmatched: 17. CDR3 region: CSAPHPGTGYGEQYF. The CDR3 nucleotides are TGCAGTGCCCCCCACCCTGGGACAGGCTATGGTGAGCAGTACTTC.

The V gene is TRBV7-2, the J gene TRBJ2-7; 9 bases agree with TRBD1. Germline CDR1 and CDR2: SGHTA and FQGNSA. The CDR3 totals 15 residues. The V segment lost 5 bases and the J segment 7 bases; nucleotides outside the gene matches: 12. CDR3 protein: CASSLHPHRGLEQYF. The CDR3 DNA reads as TGTGCCAGCAGCCTTCATCCCCACAGGGGGCTTGAGCAGTACTTC. Variable domain in full (rest from reference TRBV7-2 and TRBJ2-7): GAGVSQSPSNKVTEKGKDVELRCDPISGHTALYWYRQSLGQGLEFLIYFQGNSAPDKSGLPSDRFSAERTGGSVSTLTIQRTQQEDSAVYLCASSLHPHRGLEQYFGPGTRLTVT.

A single count supports this clonotype. The chain joins TRBV7-3 to TRBJ2-3; D may be TRBD1 (6 bases). The CDR3 totals 12 residues. V dropped 5 bases and J dropped 5 bases, with 8 bases sitting between them. The germline V gene encodes CDR1 SGHTA and CDR2 FQGTGA. CDR3 sequence (DNA): TGTGCCAGCAGCCTGACAGGAGATACGCAGTATTTT. This encodes CASSLTGDTQYF. Full variable domain (rest looked up from reference TRBV7-3 and TRBJ2-3): GAGVSQTPSNKVTEKGKYVELRCDPISGHTALYWYRQSLGQGPEFLIYFQGTGAADDSGLPNDRFFAVRPEGSVSTLKIQRTERGDSAVYLCASSLTGDTQYFGPGTRLTVL.

V gene TRBV2 combines with J gene TRBJ1-5, with D uncertain. Germline CDR1 and CDR2: SNHLY and FYNNEI. Trimming cost V 5 bases and J 3 bases, with 11 bases left between them. The CDR3 covers 14 residues. Here the CDR3 DNA reads TGTGCCAGCAGTCCCGCAGTGCCCAATCAGCCCCAGCATTTT. Protein product: CASSPAVPNQPQHF.